This entry is about one T cell receptor (beta chain). Its recognized antigen is unknown. It has no much larger one-base neighbor in the sample; base qualities were not kept. CDR1 and CDR2, per the germline V gene, are ENHRY and SYGVKD. Trimming leaves V shorter by 4 bases and J shorter by 4 bases, with the junction holding 6 bases beyond the gene matches. Counted from cysteine to phenylalanine, this CDR3 has 14 amino acids. The CDR3 DNA has 42 bases and is translated from base 1. This record comes from a study of early stage breast cancer tumors (dated by TCRdb to about 2017). About the full investigation: Of the roughly 15 invasive breast tumors, twelve were found to be estrogen receptor-positive, progesterone receptor-positive and HER2-negative. Of the 12 ER+/PR+/HER2- tumors, eight were classified as invasive ductal carcinomas and four as invasive lobular carcinomas. The average read coverage per sample was about 10-fold. Across all samples, 2,500,000 or so templates representing 1,097,674 unique clonotypes were detected.

The study profiled bulk TCR beta-chain repertoires in matched peripheral blood, tumor and adjacent normal breast tissue taken from more than 15 patients with early-stage breast cancer. Before surgery, roughly 4.5-11 mL of whole blood was collected into EDTA tubes and then processed within 2 hours. Peripheral blood mononuclear cells were isolated by Ficoll-Paque centrifugation in SepMate-50 tubes. For storage in liquid nitrogen, PBMCs were cryopreserved as aliquots of about 1.9 to 4 million cells in roughly 90% FBS with 10% DMSO. The Qiagen AllPrep DNA/RNA Mini kit was used to extract genomic DNA. Every sample was amplified as two independent genomic DNA replicates, using approximately 0.5 ug for blood and roughly 1.6 ug for tumor or normal breast. Following the manufacturer's instructions, the ImmunoSeq Intro kit was used to carry out TCRB sequencing on genomic DNA. For absolute quantification, the approximately 30-cycle multiplex PCR included proprietary primers along with spike-in control sequences. Single-end 150-bp reads were used to sequence an 87-bp fragment spanning the CDR3 and the flanking V and J genes. Each lane of an Illumina MiSeq using version 3.0 chemistry carried seven multiplexed samples, with two replicates per sample. The study's own analysis went as follows. The vendor's proprietary pipeline processed the raw data and merged both replicates into a single result for each sample. Clonotypes were defined as productive rearrangements sharing the V-gene family, CDR3 amino acid sequence and J-gene segment. Clonality was computed as 1 minus the normalized Shannon entropy (Pielou evenness) of TCRB abundances. To estimate T cell density, the total number of templates was divided by the number of input cells, which was inferred from the amount of DNA input. Total repertoire diversity and clonality were estimated with Recon using default parameters. A clonotype was considered tumor-enriched if its abundance in tumor exceeded 0.1% and was at least 32-fold higher than its abundance in normal breast. TCRdb's version of the immuneACCESS table is confined to in-frame rearrangements and falls short of the full clone set. An unresolved V gene accounts for under half of the shortfall where checked; the remainder is of unknown origin. V, J and clone size derive from that table, while D and trimming were established from the DNA sequence. This sample has tens of thousands of clones in its table, and around four fifths of those were observed once. The ten biggest clones cover around 3.4% of the sample.

General conclusions and limits of the study: Chain pairing and functional markers such as CD4, CD8 and FOXP3 were not captured by bulk genomic DNA sequencing of unsorted cells. Enriched TCRB sequences shared across patients were found to be mostly commonly generated sequences that were unlikely to play an important role in the tumor microenvironment. Roughly 2.5-fold higher T cell density and higher clonality were observed in tumors than in adjacent normal breast tissue. Repertoires from blood resembled normal breast more closely than tumor, and using blood as a reference for each tissue separated tumor from normal in about 85% of the 16 patients. Because the cohort was small, analysis by tumor subtype was not possible.

The chain links TRBV10-3 with TRBJ2-7, and TRBD1 aligns with 8 junction nucleotides. Material for sequencing was blood. The clonotype was recovered from a person aged 40-50 years with breast cancer. The DNA is TGTGCCATCAGTGGGGGGACAGGCGAGTACGAGCAGTACTTC. This codes for CAISGGTGEYEQYF.